What follows are 23 T cell receptor beta chains derived from one specimen sequenced in a study of T-cell memory formation after mild COVID-19. TCRdb re-called the 5' RACE reads with MiXCR, one entry per CDR3 protein. Altogether about 6,500 distinct CDR3 sequences are present, 50% to 75% being singletons, with the ten largest covering about 2.7%. Sequenced input: PBMCs or a T cell subset sorted from them (not recorded which). The receptors here all came from an adult who had mild COVID-19 (a few samples of this study predate the infection). Cell type and time point are not known.

V usage is TRBV29-1 and J usage is TRBJ2-7; D remains ambiguous. The ends were cut back, 1 base at V and 3 bases at J, with 7 bases in the middle. CDR1 is SQVTM and CDR2 is ANQGSEA in the germline V gene. The CDR3 consists of 12 residues. Written as DNA, the CDR3 is TGCAGCGTTGAAGTAGCCGACTACGAGCAGTACTTC. The encoded protein is CSVEVADYEQYF.

This clonotype is categorized as medium-sized (0.01 to 0.1%). The J gene is TRBJ2-7, the V gene TRBV6-5; 12 nucleotides agree with TRBD2. This CDR3 has 15 residues. V lost 2 bases and J lost 1; bases outside the gene matches: 0. The germline V gene encodes CDR1 MNHEY and CDR2 SVGAGI. The chain's CDR3 is CASSYGLAGSYEQYF. The CDR3 coding sequence is TGTGCCAGCAGTTACGGACTAGCGGGGTCCTACGAGCAGTACTTC.

This clonotype is judged medium-sized. The chain recombines TRBV4-2 with TRBJ2-2; 7 nucleotides line up with TRBD1. The CDR3 covers 16 residues. J lost 2 bases, V lost 3 bases, and 6 bases had no gene match. The germline CDR1 and CDR2 sequences are LGHNA and YNFKEQ. This CDR3 is CASSHTRGLNTGELFF. DNA for the CDR3: TGTGCCAGCAGCCATACAAGGGGGCTTAACACCGGGGAGCTGTTTTTT.

In its sample, this clonotype ranks as medium-sized (0.01 to 0.1%). The rearrangement links TRBV4-3 to TRBJ1-2; 9 bases agree with TRBD1. CDR3 length equals 14 residues. The ends lost 4 bases at V and 6 bases at J; junction bases unmatched: 6. Germline CDR1 reads LGHNA; CDR2 reads YSLEER. The CDR3 spells CASSPRDRVHGYTF. CDR3 nucleotide sequence: TGCGCCAGCAGCCCTCGGGACAGGGTCCATGGCTACACCTTC.

This clonotype is judged medium-sized. The chain is built from TRBV20-1 and TRBJ2-1; no reliable D call. Germline lookup yields CDR1 DFQATT and CDR2 SNEGSKA (reference sequence). The CDR3 covers 14 residues. Trimming stripped 2 bases from V and 0 bases from J, with 8 bases between. CDR3 residues: CSARNTFSYNEQFF. CDR3 nucleotides: TGCAGTGCTAGAAACACATTCTCCTACAATGAGCAGTTCTTC.

This clonotype is classed as medium-sized (0.01 to 0.1%). The chain employs TRBV20-1 and TRBJ2-3; 11 nucleotides line up with TRBD1. The trim removed 2 bases at V and 7 bases at J, leaving 5 bases unmatched. CDR3 length: 14 residues. Germline CDR1 DFQATT, CDR2 SNEGSKA (reference sequence). The CDR3, as DNA: TGCAGTGCTAGACCCGGACAGGGGGCCTATACGCAGTATTTT. Residues: CSARPGQGAYTQYF.

In its sample, this clonotype is medium-sized (0.01 to 0.1%). The rearrangement links TRBV5-5 to TRBJ1-5; D is unclear. The CDR3 is made up of 13 amino acids. The V end lost 0 bases, the J end lost 9 bases, and 10 bases lay between the germline ends. CDR1 SGHKS and CDR2 YYEKEE come from the germline V gene (reference sequence). The CDR3 DNA reads as TGTGCCAGCAGCTTGGCTGAGGGTTCGCCCCAGCATTTT. This encodes CASSLAEGSPQHF. Looking up the rest from reference TRBV5-5 and TRBJ1-5 gives the full variable domain: DAGVTQSPTHLIKTRGQQVTLRCSPISGHKSVSWYQQVLGQGPQFIFQYYEKEERGRGNFPDRFSARQFPNYSSELNVNALLLGDSALYLCASSLAEGSPQHFGDGTRLSIL.

The chain joins TRBV4-2 to TRBJ2-5; 9 bases map to TRBD2. The CDR3 has 18 amino acids. Germline V gives CDR1 LGHNA, CDR2 YNFKEQ. The junction had 13 bases not matched to a gene; V was cut back by 1 base and J by 4 bases. DNA of the CDR3: TGTGCCAGCAGCCAAGTCCGTAGCGGGAGCGCGGCAGGAGAGACCCAGTACTTC. It is translated as CASSQVRSGSAAGETQYF.

This clonotype was observed a single time. The V call is TRBV7-9, the J call TRBJ2-2, with 11 bases aligning to TRBD2. CDR3 length equals 18 residues. V was clipped by 3 bases and J by 5 bases; unmatched bases: 11. Germline assignment: CDR1 SEHNR and CDR2 FQNEAQ (reference sequence). CDR3 in amino acids: CASSLGLAARGGTGELFF. DNA for the CDR3: TGTGCCAGCAGCTTGGGACTAGCGGCCCGAGGAGGGACCGGGGAGCTGTTTTTT.

There are many counts of this clonotype. The genes are TRBV12-3 or TRBV12-4 and TRBJ1-5, with D maybe TRBD1 (5 bases). The CDR3 is 16 residues long. Trimming cost V 3 bases and J 1 base, with 13 bases left between them. The DNA for the CDR3 is TGTGCCAGCAGTTTTGGGGGGGGGGGAAGCAATCAGCCCCAGCATTTT. Translation gives CASSFGGGGSNQPQHF.

Sample share makes this clonotype medium-sized. The rearrangement uses TRBV6-1 and TRBJ1-6; D may be TRBD1 (6 bases). The CDR3 sequence is 15 residues long. Germline V lookup: CDR1 MNHNS, CDR2 SASEGT. Trimming took off 5 bases at V and 5 bases at J, with 13 bases between the two ends. CDR3: CASSLIRTDNSPLHF. In DNA, the CDR3 is TGTGCCAGCAGTTTAATCAGGACAGATAATTCACCCCTCCACTTT.

V gene TRBV11-2 combines with J gene TRBJ1-3, with no clear D. Germline values: CDR1 SGHAT, CDR2 FQNNGV. The CDR3 contains 12 residues. V was pared by 2 bases and J by 4 bases, with 3 bases between. The CDR3 region has the DNA TGTGCCAGCAGCTTACTGGGAAACACCATATATTTT. It specifies CASSLLGNTIYF. The complete variable domain, with remaining parts taken from reference TRBV11-2 and TRBJ1-3, reads EAGVAQSPRYKIIEKRQSVAFWCNPISGHATLYWYQQILGQGPKLLIQFQNNGVVDDSQLPKDRFSAERLKGVDSTLKIQPAKLEDSAVYLCASSLLGNTIYFGEGSWLTVV.

This clonotype was seen only a few times. This chain links TRBV4-3 with TRBJ2-1, with 10 bases lining up with TRBD1. This CDR3 spans 15 amino acids. The J segment lost 3 bases and the V segment lost 1 base, leaving 0 bases of the junction unmatched. The germline V gene has CDR1 LGHNA and CDR2 YSLEER. CDR3 loop: CASSQGTGGYNEQFF. As DNA, the CDR3 is TGCGCCAGCAGCCAAGGGACAGGGGGCTACAATGAGCAGTTCTTC.

The genes are TRBV29-1 and TRBJ2-3; D might be TRBD2 (5 bases). Germline V gene data show CDR1 as SQVTM and CDR2 as ANQGSEA. There are 15 residues in the CDR3. V was trimmed by 6 bases and J by 1 base, leaving 17 bases between them. The DNA for the CDR3 is TGCAGCGTCGGAACTTCGCGGGTAGGCACAGATACGCAGTATTTT. This sequence encodes CSVGTSRVGTDTQYF.

This clonotype has only one observation. The V call is TRBV28, the J call TRBJ2-7, with D possibly called TRBD1 or TRBD2 (6 bases each). CDR1 and CDR2 from the germline V gene are MDHEN and SYDVKM. Trimming took off 6 bases at V and 3 bases at J, with 15 bases between the two ends. The CDR3 loop spans 14 amino acids. CDR3 amino acids: CASSRGLGRYEQYF. The CDR3 DNA reads as TGTGCCAGCAGCAGGGGACTCGGTCGCTACGAGCAGTACTTC. Supplemented by reference TRBV28 and TRBJ2-7, the full variable domain reads DVKVTQSSRYLVKRTGEKVFLECVQDMDHENMFWYRQDPGLGLRLIYFSYDVKMKEKGDIPEGYSVSREKKERFSLILESASTNQTSMYLCASSRGLGRYEQYFGPGTRLTVT.

The chain links TRBV5-1 to TRBJ2-7; no reliable D call. CDR3 length equals 14 residues. CDR1 SGHRS and CDR2 YFSETQ come from the germline V gene. Trimming pared 0 bases from V and 2 bases from J, leaving 9 bases between. CDR3 amino acids: CASSLAGSTYEQYF. CDR3 in DNA: TGCGCCAGCAGCTTGGCTGGCAGTACCTACGAGCAGTACTTC.

V and J are TRBV5-1 and TRBJ1-2; TRBD1 is a possible D gene (5 bases). The germline V gene encodes CDR1 SGHRS and CDR2 YFSETQ. This CDR3 has 13 amino acids. The germline V and J ends were trimmed by 0 bases and 6 bases, with 9 bases remaining between them. The CDR3 DNA reads as TGCGCCAGCAGCTTGGCTGTCAGGGATGGCTACACCTTC. It is translated as CASSLAVRDGYTF.

The chain uses TRBV6-2 or TRBV6-3 and TRBJ2-1; 14 bases map to TRBD2. Germline CDR1 MNHEY, CDR2 SVGEGT. The CDR3 is 17 amino acids. With V trimmed by 4 bases and J by 8 bases, 10 bases remained unmatched. CDR3 DNA sequence: TGTGCCAGCAGTTGGGGACTAGCGGGAGTTCAAGGGTATGAGCAGTTCTTC. Amino acids: CASSWGLAGVQGYEQFF.

This rearrangement joins TRBV28 to TRBJ1-1; 7 bases align to TRBD1. The CDR3 consists of 13 residues. J was trimmed by 4 bases and V by 8 bases; bases with no gene match: 7. Germline V CDR1 and CDR2: MDHEN, SYDVKM. The CDR3 loop is CASHRRGVTEAFF. The CDR3, as DNA: TGTGCCAGCCACCGCAGGGGGGTCACTGAAGCTTTCTTT.

In its sample, this clonotype ranks as medium-sized. The chain has TRBV10-3 and TRBJ1-6; perhaps TRBD1 as D (5 bases). The CDR3 has 15 residues. With 10 bases removed from V and 4 bases from J, the gap between germline ends came to 17 bases. Germline loops: CDR1 ENHRY, CDR2 SYGVKD. CDR3 region: CATGASGGYNSPLHF. CDR3 DNA: TGTGCCACCGGGGCCTCGGGGGGATATAATTCACCCCTCCACTTT.

This chain links TRBV4-2 with TRBJ2-7; 8 positions agree with TRBD2. The trim removed 1 base at V and 1 base at J, leaving 3 bases unmatched. Germline V gene lookup returns CDR1 LGHNA and CDR2 YNFKEQ. The CDR3 loop spans 15 amino acids. The chain's CDR3 is CASSQGLAGSYEQYF. CDR3 sequence (DNA): TGTGCCAGCAGCCAAGGATTAGCGGGATCCTACGAGCAGTACTTC.

The chain carries TRBV20-1 and TRBJ2-3, with TRBD2 identical over 9 bases. The germline V gene has CDR1 DFQATT and CDR2 SNEGSKA (reference sequence). V dropped 3 bases and J dropped 4; count of bases not matched to a gene: 8. This CDR3 has 15 residues. The CDR3 sequence is CSASPGTSLADTQYF. The CDR3 region has the DNA TGCAGTGCTAGCCCCGGGACTAGCCTCGCAGATACGCAGTATTTT.

The V and J genes are TRBV7-2 and TRBJ2-3, with 7 bases aligning to TRBD2. Trimming at V came to 7 bases and at J to 0 bases, leaving 4 bases not matched to a gene. The CDR3 length is 14 residues. Germline V CDR1 and CDR2: SGHTA, FQGNSA. The CDR3, as DNA: TGTGCCAGCAAACTCGGGGGGAGCACAGATACGCAGTATTTT. Translation gives CASKLGGSTDTQYF. The full variable domain, with the rest looked up from reference TRBV7-2 and TRBJ2-3, is GAGVSQSPSNKVTEKGKDVELRCDPISGHTALYWYRQSLGQGLEFLIYFQGNSAPDKSGLPSDRFSAERTGGSVSTLTIQRTQQEDSAVYLCASKLGGSTDTQYFGPGTRLTVL.